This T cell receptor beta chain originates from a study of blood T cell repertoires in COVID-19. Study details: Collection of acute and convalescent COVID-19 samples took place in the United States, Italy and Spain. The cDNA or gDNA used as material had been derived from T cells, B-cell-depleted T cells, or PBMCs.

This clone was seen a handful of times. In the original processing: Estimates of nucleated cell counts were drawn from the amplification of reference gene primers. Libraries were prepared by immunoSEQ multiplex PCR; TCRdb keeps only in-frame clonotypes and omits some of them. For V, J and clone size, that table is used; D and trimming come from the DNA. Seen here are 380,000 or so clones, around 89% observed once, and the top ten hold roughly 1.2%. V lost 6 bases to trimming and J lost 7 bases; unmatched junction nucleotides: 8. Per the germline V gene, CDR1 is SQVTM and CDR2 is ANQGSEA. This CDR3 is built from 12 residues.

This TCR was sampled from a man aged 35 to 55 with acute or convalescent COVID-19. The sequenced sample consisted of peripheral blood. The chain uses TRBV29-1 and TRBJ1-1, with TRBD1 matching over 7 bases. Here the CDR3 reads CSVSGTEFEAFF. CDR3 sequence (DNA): TGCAGCGTATCTGGGACAGAGTTTGAAGCTTTCTTT.